These 21 T cell receptor beta chains were all obtained from the same sample, sequenced in a study of T cells in Graves' hyperthyroidism and ophthalmopathy. Template material for amplifying TCR beta CDR3 regions consisted of RNA transcripts. First-round RT-PCR targeting the TCR CDR3 was performed with the HTBI primer set. TCRdb re-analysed the multiplex PCR reads in MiXCR, keeping a single row per CDR3 protein. The table lists fewer than 650,000 distinct CDR3 sequences, 14% of them singletons. Sequencing was performed on blood. These TCRs come from a middle-aged woman with Graves' hyperthyroidism.

The chain employs TRBV11-2 and TRBJ2-6; TRBD1 aligns across 7 bases. The germline gives CDR1 SGHAT, CDR2 FQNNGV. V was clipped by 5 bases and J by 3 bases; unmatched bases: 13. The CDR3 totals 18 residues. CDR3 nucleotides: TGTGCCAGCAGCGACCGGGTACAGGGGATGTATGGGGCCAACGTCCTGACTTTC. Protein: CASSDRVQGMYGANVLTF.

This clonotype was picked up many times. The chain recombines TRBV7-2 with TRBJ2-1, with D unclear. CDR3 length: 12 amino acids. The germline V gene has CDR1 SGHTA and CDR2 FQGNSA. Trimming pared 0 bases from V and 3 bases from J, leaving 0 bases between. The CDR3 sequence: CASSLAYNEQFF. The CDR3 nucleotides are TGTGCCAGCAGCTTAGCCTACAATGAGCAGTTCTTC.

This clonotype was counted a few times. J is TRBJ1-2 and V is TRBV28, with 9 bases that match TRBD1. The CDR3 consists of 16 residues. In germline, CDR1 is MDHEN, CDR2 SYDVKM. The trim removed 3 bases at V and 6 bases at J, leaving 11 bases unmatched. CDR3 bases: TGTGCCAGCAGTTTCGACGCCGGGACAGGGTTAAATGGCTACACCTTC. This sequence encodes CASSFDAGTGLNGYTF.

In this sample, this clonotype turned up a few times. The V gene is TRBV7-9, the J gene TRBJ2-3, with D uncertain. The CDR3 contains 14 residues. V lost 4 bases to trimming and J lost 6 bases, with 14 bases between them. Germline assignment: CDR1 SEHNR and CDR2 FQNEAQ (reference sequence). CDR3 sequence (DNA): TGTGCCAGCAGCTCCCCTCCGGGCGTGGATACGCAGTATTTT. Translation: CASSSPPGVDTQYF. Supplemented by reference TRBV7-9 and TRBJ2-3, the full variable domain reads DTGVSQNPRHKITKRGQNVTFRCDPISEHNRLYWYRQTLGQGPEFLTYFQNEAQLEKSRLLSDRFSAERPKGSFSTLEIQRTEQGDSAMYLCASSSPPGVDTQYFGPGTRLTVL.

This chain connects TRBV6-1 to TRBJ1-2; 10 positions agree with TRBD1. V shed 5 bases, J shed 8 bases, and the junction held 11 bases outside the gene matches. Germline CDR1 is MNHNS and CDR2 is SASEGT. The CDR3 is made up of 15 amino acids. This CDR3 reads CASSTRDRGEFGYTF. CDR3 sequence (DNA): TGTGCCAGCAGTACCCGGGACAGGGGTGAATTCGGCTACACCTTC.

This clonotype was seen ten or more times. This sequence joins TRBV27 and TRBJ2-7; D is unclear. Germline V CDR1 and CDR2: MNHEY, SMNVEV (reference sequence). Between the trimmed V and J ends, which lost 8 bases and 1 base, there was a span of 6 bases. The CDR3 spans 11 residues. CDR3 sequence reads: CASGVSYEQYF. For the CDR3, the DNA is TGTGCCAGCGGGGTTTCCTACGAGCAGTACTTC.

This clonotype appeared many times. This sequence joins TRBV20-1 and TRBJ2-6, with 12 nucleotides matching TRBD2. V shed 5 bases, J shed 5 bases, and the junction held 4 bases outside the gene matches. Germline CDR1 and CDR2: DFQATT and SNEGSKA (reference sequence). CDR3 size: 15 residues. The CDR3 region is CSAGLAGNWANVLTF. The CDR3 coding sequence is TGCAGTGCTGGACTAGCGGGAAACTGGGCCAACGTCCTGACTTTC.

This clonotype has at least ten counts. The chain joins TRBV12-3 or TRBV12-4 to TRBJ2-1, with 8 bases fitting TRBD1. There are 14 residues in the CDR3. V gave up 4 bases and J gave up 5 bases; unmatched junction bases: 4. CDR3 nucleotides: TGTGCCAGCAGTTCGACAGGGGTAGACAATGAGCAGTTCTTC. Translated: CASSSTGVDNEQFF.

The rearrangement joins TRBV12-3 or TRBV12-4 to TRBJ1-3; D remains unclear. There are 14 residues in the CDR3. The V gene lost 6 bases and the J gene lost 0 bases, with 9 bases spanning the gap. In DNA form, the CDR3 reads TGTGCCAGCAGCCAATGGAGCTCTGGAAACACCATATATTTT. Its translation: CASSQWSSGNTIYF.

A remark on this clonotype: This may arise from a read error, as a much more abundant clone is one base away. The rearrangement uses TRBV3-1 and TRBJ2-5; D perhaps matches TRBD2 (6 bases). Germline loops: CDR1 LGHDT, CDR2 YNNKEL (reference sequence). The CDR3 has 14 amino acids. Trimming shortened V by 0 bases and J by 9 bases, and 14 bases separated the two germline ends. CDR3 coding DNA: TGTGCCAGCAGCCAAGAAGGCCTCTGGGAGGCCCAGTACTTC. It encodes CASSQEGLWEAQYF.

This chain joins TRBV20-1 and TRBJ2-7, with 13 bases identical to TRBD2. Germline lookup yields CDR1 DFQATT and CDR2 SNEGSKA (reference sequence). This CDR3 is built from 14 residues. J lost 5 bases, V lost 5 bases, and 6 bases had no gene match. CDR3: CSAGGTSGTDEQYF. CDR3 DNA: TGCAGTGCTGGTGGGACTAGCGGGACGGACGAGCAGTACTTC.

The chain couples TRBV28 to TRBJ2-5; TRBD1 matches 7 bases. CDR1 is MDHEN and CDR2 is SYDVKM in the germline V gene. The CDR3 loop spans 13 amino acids. After removal of 4 bases from V and 4 bases from J, the junction contained 3 bases not matched to a gene. This CDR3 is CASSSTGVETQYF. In nucleotides, the CDR3 is TGTGCCAGCAGTTCTACAGGGGTAGAGACCCAGTACTTC.

This clonotype was seen a handful of times. The chain has TRBV5-1 and TRBJ2-1; 8 bases match TRBD1. Looked up from germline, CDR1 is SGHRS and CDR2 is YFSETQ. Trimming cost V 2 bases and J 8 bases; bases outside gene matches: 15. CDR3 size: 17 residues. CDR3 sequence (DNA): TGCGCCAGCAGCTTCCCTACAGGGGGTCGAGTTGGCGATGAGCAGTTCTTC. This gives the protein CASSFPTGGRVGDEQFF. The full variable domain, with the rest looked up from reference TRBV5-1 and TRBJ2-1, is KAGVTQTPRYLIKTRGQQVTLSCSPISGHRSVSWYQQTPGQGLQFLFEYFSETQRNKGNFPGRFSGRQFSNSRSEMNVSTLELGDSALYLCASSFPTGGRVGDEQFFGPGTRLTVL.

This clonotype was detected many times. The chain joins TRBV3-1 to TRBJ2-7, with D uncertain. This CDR3 has 12 amino acids. V lost 4 bases, J lost 3 bases, and 7 bases lay in between. CDR1 is LGHDT and CDR2 is YNNKEL in the germline V gene (reference sequence). The CDR3 DNA follows: TGTGCCAGCAGCCCCTCTGGCTACGAGCAGTACTTC. This translates into CASSPSGYEQYF.

This clonotype was recorded a few times. The V and J genes are TRBV5-4 and TRBJ2-1; 10 nucleotides align to TRBD2. With 0 bases clipped from V and 6 bases from J, the junction kept 6 bases outside the gene matches. The V gene's germline CDR1 is SGHNT and CDR2 YYREEE (reference sequence). The CDR3 totals 16 residues. The CDR3 nucleotides read TGTGCCAGCAGCTTGGGGGGGACTAGCGTGATCAATGAGCAGTTCTTC. Encoded protein: CASSLGGTSVINEQFF.

The chain couples TRBV4-2 to TRBJ1-2; no clear D. The CDR3 has 16 amino acids. V was pared by 0 bases and J by 2 bases, with 13 bases between. In germline, CDR1 is LGHNA, CDR2 YNFKEQ. CDR3 in DNA: TGTGCCAGCAGCCAAGATAGCAATTCAAGGAACTATGGCTACACCTTC. Translated, it gives CASSQDSNSRNYGYTF.

This clonotype was detected ten times or more. This chain links TRBV5-1 with TRBJ2-3, with TRBD2 identical over 12 bases. The CDR3 is 15 amino acids. The V and J ends lost 4 bases and 8 bases, in that order; junction bases with no gene match: 8. CDR1 and CDR2 (germline): SGHRS, YFSETQ. The CDR3 here is CASSTEGLAGSTQYF. The DNA of the CDR3 is TGCGCCAGCAGCACGGAAGGACTAGCGGGAAGTACGCAGTATTTT.

This clonotype was observed a handful of times. CDR3 amino acids: CASSLDEWYGYTF. Here the CDR3 DNA reads TGTGCCAGCAGCCTCGATGAGTGGTATGGCTACACCTTC. The rearrangement links TRBV6-1 to TRBJ1-2; no definite D call. The CDR3 length is 13 residues. Germline CDR1 reads MNHNS; CDR2 reads SASEGT. Trimming took off 6 bases at V and 5 bases at J, with 13 bases between the two ends.

The table lists this clonotype with a count of one. The J gene is TRBJ2-5, the V gene TRBV24-1; 8 nucleotides match TRBD1. This CDR3 spans 14 amino acids. Germline V gene sequence: CDR1 KGHDR, CDR2 SFDVKD. V lost 4 bases to trimming and J lost 6 bases; unmatched junction nucleotides: 6. The CDR3 loop reads CATSDSRTGKTQYF. The CDR3 DNA reads as TGTGCCACCAGTGACTCTCGGACAGGGAAGACCCAGTACTTC.

There are a few counts of this clonotype. The CDR3 DNA sequence: TGTGCCAGTAGTTGGCAGGGATGGACTGAAGCTTTCTTT. Protein: CASSWQGWTEAFF. The chain is built from TRBV19 and TRBJ1-1; TRBD1 is a possible D gene (5 bases). The germline gives CDR1 LNHDA, CDR2 SQIVND (reference sequence). With 5 bases removed from V and 5 bases from J, the gap between germline ends came to 12 bases. This CDR3 contains 13 residues.

This clonotype was recorded many times. The junction departs from the called germline gene at one end, perhaps through a read error. The chain carries TRBV5-1 and TRBJ2-3; 11 nucleotides agree with TRBD2. Germline CDR1 is SGHRS and CDR2 is YFSETQ. The CDR3 length is 15 residues. The CDR3 nucleotides read TGCGCCAGCAGGTTGGGACTAGCGGGCACAGATACGCAGTATTTT. Its protein is CASRLGLAGTDTQYF.